The clone carrying this TCR beta chain was found many times. This entry belongs to a study of T cells in Graves' hyperthyroidism and ophthalmopathy. TCR beta CDR3 regions were amplified from RNA. The study used the HTBI primer set for a first-round RT-PCR of the TCR CDR3. In TCRdb, the multiplex PCR reads were re-called with MiXCR into one record per CDR3 protein. The sample includes some 350,000 distinct CDR3 sequences, around 15% seen only once; the top ten take approximately 35%. Trimming took off 6 bases at V and 3 bases at J, with 23 bases between the two ends. This CDR3 is 16 amino acids long. Germline CDR1 reads DFQATT; CDR2 reads SNEGSKA (reference sequence).

Input material: blood. V usage is TRBV20-1 and J usage is TRBJ2-5; D is undetermined. The clonotype comes from a woman in her 40s with Graves' ophthalmopathy. The CDR3 bases are TGCAGTGCCTATAGACGTCCTCCCGGGCGTGAAGAGACCCAGTACTTC. The encoded protein is CSAYRRPPGREETQYF.